The 20 T cell receptor beta chains in this list originate from one sample, sequenced in a study of Ad26.COV2.S vaccination and SARS-CoV-2 variants. The treatment was: 15 to 20 received Ad26.COV2.S at low or high dose, single or two shots; about 5 received placebo; per-sample allocation not given. Sampling occurred on day 63 after the first vaccine or placebo injection. Measured with immunoSEQ multiplex PCR; TCRdb has only the in-frame clones, and not every one. The sample has 350,000 to 550,000 clones, 80% to 90% seen once. Sequences were derived from peripheral blood, sampled in a trial of Ad26.COV2.S vaccine versus placebo. The receptors come from a person aged 18-65 years who received the Ad26.COV2.S COVID-19 vaccine or a placebo.

The chain employs TRBV18 and TRBJ1-1; the match to TRBD1 covers 7 bases. V lost 3 bases and J lost 7; bases outside the gene matches: 5. Germline-derived CDR1 and CDR2 are KGHSH and LQKENI. This CDR3 spans 13 amino acids. CDR3 in amino acids: CASSPGTVSEAFF. The CDR3 DNA follows: TGTGCCAGCTCACCCGGGACAGTAAGTGAAGCTTTCTTT.

This clone was recorded a few times. The chain combines TRBV19 with TRBJ1-5; TRBD1 agrees at 8 bases. This CDR3 spans 17 amino acids. The trim removed 5 bases at V and 2 bases at J, leaving 11 bases unmatched. Per germline, CDR1 LNHDA and CDR2 SQIVND (reference sequence). The CDR3 coding sequence is TGTGCCAGTAGTTACAGGGGGGTAGGAAAGGGCAATCAGCCCCAGCATTTT. It encodes CASSYRGVGKGNQPQHF.

The chain carries TRBV6-4 and TRBJ2-1, with a weak D call TRBD2 (6 bases). V lost 0 bases, J lost 7 bases, and 16 bases lay in between. Germline V gives CDR1 MRHNA, CDR2 SNTAGT. There are 16 residues in the CDR3. The CDR3 loop reads CASSDSLEGGPNEQFF. In DNA form, the CDR3 reads TGTGCCAGCAGTGACTCGTTGGAGGGAGGCCCGAATGAGCAGTTCTTC.

The chain employs TRBV5-1 and TRBJ1-1, with D possibly being TRBD1 (6 bases). The length of the CDR3 is 12 residues. Deletions cut 5 bases from V and 1 base from J, with 6 bases between. The germline V gene encodes CDR1 SGHRS and CDR2 YFSETQ. The chain's CDR3 is CASRGQNTEAFF. As DNA, the CDR3 is TGCGCCAGCAGGGGACAGAACACTGAAGCTTTCTTT.

This sequence joins TRBV14 and TRBJ1-6; 7 nucleotides line up with TRBD1. The germline gives CDR1 SGHDN, CDR2 FVKESK. With V trimmed by 1 base and J by 12 bases, 6 bases remained unmatched. The CDR3 totals 14 residues. The CDR3 DNA reads as TGTGCCAGCAGCCAAGCCAGGGGGGGTTTACCCCTCCACTTT. Translated, it gives CASSQARGGLPLHF.

The rearrangement links TRBV6-5 to TRBJ1-1; TRBD1 agrees at 9 bases. CDR1 is MNHEY and CDR2 is SVGAGI in the germline V gene. The V segment lost 0 bases and the J segment 7 bases; nucleotides outside the gene matches: 9. The CDR3 contains 16 residues. The CDR3 DNA is TGTGCCAGCAGTTACTCCATTACGACAGGGGGTCATGAAGCTTTCTTT. Translated: CASSYSITTGGHEAFF.

This clone was detected a few times. The V and J genes are TRBV7-8 and TRBJ1-5; perhaps TRBD1 as D (6 bases). Germline loops: CDR1 SGHVS, CDR2 FQNEAQ. The V end lost 3 bases, the J end lost 6 bases, and 18 bases lay between the germline ends. The CDR3 consists of 16 residues. The CDR3 DNA sequence: TGTGCCAGCAGCTTCTTGGGGGGTGGAGGGGGTCAGCCCCAGCATTTT. Protein: CASSFLGGGGGQPQHF.

The V call is TRBV19, the J call TRBJ1-6; 10 positions agree with TRBD1. The CDR3 length is 15 residues. Unmatched junction bases numbered 5, after V lost 3 bases and J lost 9 bases. CDR1 and CDR2 from the germline V gene are LNHDA and SQIVND (reference sequence). The DNA of the CDR3 is TGTGCCAGTAGTATTTTTGGGACAGGGGCTTCACCCCTCCACTTT. It specifies CASSIFGTGASPLHF. Combining the CDR3 with reference TRBV19 and TRBJ1-6 gives the whole variable domain DGGITQSPKYLFRKEGQNVTLSCEQNLNHDAMYWYRQDPGQGLRLIYYSQIVNDFQKGDIAEGYSVSREKKESFPLTVTSAQKNPTAFYLCASSIFGTGASPLHFGNGTRLTVT.

This chain connects TRBV19 to TRBJ2-1; either TRBD1 or TRBD2 may fit D (5 bases each). Germline values: CDR1 LNHDA, CDR2 SQIVND (reference sequence). Trimming took 4 bases from V and 7 from J, leaving 17 bases between them. CDR3 size: 15 residues. The CDR3 sequence: CASSSRDHPYNEQFF. DNA for the CDR3: TGTGCCAGTAGTAGCCGGGACCACCCTTATAATGAGCAGTTCTTC.

The chain has TRBV7-9 and TRBJ1-2; 7 nucleotides line up with TRBD1. The V gene end was trimmed by 5 bases and the J gene end by 4 bases; junction bases not matched to a gene: 4. Germline V gene lookup returns CDR1 SEHNR and CDR2 FQNEAQ (reference sequence). The CDR3 consists of 13 residues. The CDR3 DNA reads TGTGCCAGCAGCCCACAGGGGACCTATGGCTACACCTTC. This gives the protein CASSPQGTYGYTF. The whole variable domain, remainder taken from reference TRBV7-9 and TRBJ1-2, is DTGVSQNPRHKITKRGQNVTFRCDPISEHNRLYWYRQTLGQGPEFLTYFQNEAQLEKSRLLSDRFSAERPKGSFSTLEIQRTEQGDSAMYLCASSPQGTYGYTFGSGTRLTVV.

The V and J genes are TRBV5-1 and TRBJ1-3; TRBD1 might be the D (5 bases). Germline V CDR1 and CDR2: SGHRS, YFSETQ. CDR3 length: 15 residues. V was cut by 4 bases and J by 2 bases, with 13 bases left in between. The CDR3: CASSTGPQTGNTIYF. Written as DNA, the CDR3 is TGCGCCAGCAGCACGGGACCTCAAACTGGAAACACCATATATTTT.

The chain links TRBV6-5 to TRBJ2-7, with D perhaps TRBD1 or TRBD2 (5 bases each). V gave up 3 bases and J gave up 7 bases, with 13 bases separating them. CDR3 size: 13 residues. The germline CDR1 and CDR2 sequences are MNHEY and SVGAGI. Here the CDR3 DNA reads TGTGCCAGCAGTTATGTCCCCTGGGGGGAGCAGTACTTC. Protein product: CASSYVPWGEQYF.

This clone appeared once. The rearrangement joins TRBV28 to TRBJ2-7, with 7 bases lining up with TRBD2. The CDR3 totals 16 residues. Losses at the gene ends were 5 bases for V and 2 bases for J; bases not matched to a gene: 12. CDR1 is MDHEN and CDR2 is SYDVKM in the germline V gene. The chain's CDR3 is CASSPYTSGRTYEQYF. As DNA, the CDR3 is TGTGCCAGCAGTCCGTACACCTCCGGGAGGACCTACGAGCAGTACTTC.

V is TRBV7-2 and J is TRBJ1-5; D might be TRBD1 (5 bases). The germline V and J ends were trimmed by 7 bases and 6 bases, with 13 bases remaining between them. The CDR3 sequence is 13 residues long. Per germline, CDR1 SGHTA and CDR2 FQGNSA. The CDR3 loop reads CASTPGGGQPQHF. Written as DNA, the CDR3 is TGTGCCAGCACCCCCGGGGGGGGTCAGCCCCAGCATTTT. Based on the CDR3 plus reference TRBV7-2 and TRBJ1-5, the full variable domain is GAGVSQSPSNKVTEKGKDVELRCDPISGHTALYWYRQSLGQGLEFLIYFQGNSAPDKSGLPSDRFSAERTGGSVSTLTIQRTQQEDSAVYLCASTPGGGQPQHFGDGTRLSIL.

V gene TRBV19 combines with J gene TRBJ1-3; D gene ambiguous. The CDR3 length is 13 residues. The V end was cut by 6 bases, the J end by 0 bases, with 6 bases between. The germline V gene encodes CDR1 LNHDA and CDR2 SQIVND (reference sequence). This chain's CDR3 is CASRIYSGNTIYF. The CDR3 bases are TGTGCCAGTAGGATATACTCTGGAAACACCATATATTTT. Filled out from reference TRBV19 and TRBJ1-3, the complete variable domain reads DGGITQSPKYLFRKEGQNVTLSCEQNLNHDAMYWYRQDPGQGLRLIYYSQIVNDFQKGDIAEGYSVSREKKESFPLTVTSAQKNPTAFYLCASRIYSGNTIYFGEGSWLTVV.

The rearrangement joins TRBV5-6 to TRBJ2-7; D is uncertain. Germline V gene data show CDR1 as SGHDT and CDR2 as YYEEEE. The ends were cut back, 0 bases at V and 0 bases at J, with 16 bases in the middle. The CDR3 is made up of 17 amino acids. The CDR3 bases are TGTGCCAGCAGCTTGGCGGTTCCCCACCTTAGCTCCTACGAGCAGTACGTC. Translated: CASSLAVPHLSSYEQYV.

The chain recombines TRBV27 with TRBJ2-1; D remains ambiguous. Germline CDR1 reads MNHEY; CDR2 reads SMNVEV (reference sequence). The ends were cut back, 0 bases at V and 8 bases at J, with 23 bases in the middle. CDR3 size: 18 residues. The CDR3 spells CASSLSPTPPSIDDEQFF. Here the CDR3 DNA reads TGTGCCAGCAGTTTATCCCCGACACCCCCTAGTATCGACGATGAGCAGTTCTTC.

V is TRBV27 and J is TRBJ2-7, with TRBD1 as a possible D gene (5 bases). CDR1 and CDR2 (germline): MNHEY, SMNVEV (reference sequence). CDR3 length: 17 residues. Trimming took 3 bases from V and 5 from J, leaving 23 bases between them. The CDR3 DNA reads as TGTGCCAGCAGTTTCAACGGCCGGAGTCAGGGTAAGCACGAGCAGTACGTC. Its protein is CASSFNGRSQGKHEQYV.

The gene calls are TRBV9 and TRBJ1-5; D unresolved. CDR1 and CDR2 from the germline V gene are SGDLS and YYNGEE. V was clipped by 4 bases and J by 5 bases, with 13 bases between them. This CDR3 has 14 amino acids. Here the CDR3 DNA reads TGTGCCAGCAGCTCAGACCCCCAAGATCAGCCCCAGCATTTT. Translation gives CASSSDPQDQPQHF. Combining the CDR3 with reference TRBV9 and TRBJ1-5 gives the whole variable domain DSGVTQTPKHLITATGQRVTLRCSPRSGDLSVYWYQQSLDQGLQFLIQYYNGEERAKGNILERFSAQQFPDLHSELNLSSLELGDSALYFCASSSDPQDQPQHFGDGTRLSIL.

This clone appeared a single time. The V and J genes are TRBV7-9 and TRBJ2-3; D is ambiguous. Germline assignment: CDR1 SEHNR and CDR2 FQNEAQ (reference sequence). This CDR3 has 13 residues. V dropped 1 base and J dropped 6 bases, with 8 bases sitting between them. Here the CDR3 reads CASSLGFIDTQYF. CDR3 sequence (DNA): TGTGCCAGCAGCTTAGGGTTCATTGATACGCAGTATTTT.